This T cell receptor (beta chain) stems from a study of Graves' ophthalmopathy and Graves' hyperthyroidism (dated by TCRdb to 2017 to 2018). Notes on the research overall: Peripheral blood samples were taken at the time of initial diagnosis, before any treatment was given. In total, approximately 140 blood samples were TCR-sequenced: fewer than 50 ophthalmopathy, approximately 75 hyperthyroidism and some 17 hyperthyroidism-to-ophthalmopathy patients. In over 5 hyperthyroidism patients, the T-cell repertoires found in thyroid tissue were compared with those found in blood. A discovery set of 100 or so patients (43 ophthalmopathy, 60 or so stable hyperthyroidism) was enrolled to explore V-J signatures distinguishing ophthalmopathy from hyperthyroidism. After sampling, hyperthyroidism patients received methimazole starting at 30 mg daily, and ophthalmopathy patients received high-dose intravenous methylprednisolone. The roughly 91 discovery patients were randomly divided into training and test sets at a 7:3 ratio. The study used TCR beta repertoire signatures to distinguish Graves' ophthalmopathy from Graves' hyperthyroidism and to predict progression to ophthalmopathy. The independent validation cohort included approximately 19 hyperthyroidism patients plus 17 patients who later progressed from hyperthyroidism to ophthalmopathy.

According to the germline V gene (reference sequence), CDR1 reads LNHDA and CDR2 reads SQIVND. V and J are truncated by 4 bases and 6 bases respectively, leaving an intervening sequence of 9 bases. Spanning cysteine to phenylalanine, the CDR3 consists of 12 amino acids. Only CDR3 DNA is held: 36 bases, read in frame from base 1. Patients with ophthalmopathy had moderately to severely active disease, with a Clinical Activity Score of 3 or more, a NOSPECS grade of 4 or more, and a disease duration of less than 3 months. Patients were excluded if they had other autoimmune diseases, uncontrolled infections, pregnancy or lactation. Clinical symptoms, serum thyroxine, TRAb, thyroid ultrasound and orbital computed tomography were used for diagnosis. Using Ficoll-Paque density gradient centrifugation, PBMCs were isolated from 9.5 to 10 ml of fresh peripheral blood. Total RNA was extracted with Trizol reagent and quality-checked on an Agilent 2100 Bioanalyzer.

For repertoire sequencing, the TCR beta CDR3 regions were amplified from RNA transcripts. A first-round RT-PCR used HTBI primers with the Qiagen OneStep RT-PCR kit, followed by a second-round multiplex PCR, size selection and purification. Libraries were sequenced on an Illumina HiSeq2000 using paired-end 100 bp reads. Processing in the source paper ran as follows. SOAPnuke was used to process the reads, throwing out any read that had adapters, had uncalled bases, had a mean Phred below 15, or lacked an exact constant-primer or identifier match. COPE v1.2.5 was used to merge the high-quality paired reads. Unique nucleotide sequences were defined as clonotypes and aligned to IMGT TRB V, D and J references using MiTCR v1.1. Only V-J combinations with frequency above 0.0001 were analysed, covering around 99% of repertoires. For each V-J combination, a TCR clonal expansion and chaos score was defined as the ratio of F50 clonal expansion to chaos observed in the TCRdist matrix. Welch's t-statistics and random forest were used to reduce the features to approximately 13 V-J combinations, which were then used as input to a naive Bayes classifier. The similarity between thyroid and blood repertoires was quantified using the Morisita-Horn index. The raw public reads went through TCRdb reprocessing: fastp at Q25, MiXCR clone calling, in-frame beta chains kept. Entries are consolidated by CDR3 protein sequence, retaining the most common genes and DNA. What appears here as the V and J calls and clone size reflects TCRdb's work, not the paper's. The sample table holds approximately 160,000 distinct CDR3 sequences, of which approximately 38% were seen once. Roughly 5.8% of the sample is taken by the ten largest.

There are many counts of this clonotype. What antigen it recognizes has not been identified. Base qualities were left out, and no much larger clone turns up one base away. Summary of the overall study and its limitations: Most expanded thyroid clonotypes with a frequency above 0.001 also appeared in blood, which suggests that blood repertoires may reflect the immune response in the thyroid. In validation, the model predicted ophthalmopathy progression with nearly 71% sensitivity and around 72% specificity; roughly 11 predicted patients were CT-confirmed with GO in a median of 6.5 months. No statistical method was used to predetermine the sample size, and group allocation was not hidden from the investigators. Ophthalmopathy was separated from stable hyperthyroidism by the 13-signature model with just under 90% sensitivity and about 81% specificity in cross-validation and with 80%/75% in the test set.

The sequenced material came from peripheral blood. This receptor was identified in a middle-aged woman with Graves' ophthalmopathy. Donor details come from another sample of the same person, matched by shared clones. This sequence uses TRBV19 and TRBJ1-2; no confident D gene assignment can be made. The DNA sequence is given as TGTGCCAGTAGTACGGTCGGGGATGGCTACACCTTC. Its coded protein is CASSTVGDGYTF.